This TCR beta chain was sequenced during a study of shared clonotypes between healthy human individuals. Broader study findings: Naive subsets typically showed greater estimated richness than memory subsets. Donors were few, which limited the genetic and exposure-history diversity represented.

CDR3 size: 15 residues. Germline values: CDR1 SGHRS, CDR2 YFSETQ. Trimming took 4 bases from V and 1 from J, leaving 12 bases between them. With respect to this clone: The antigen remains undetermined.

Method: immunoSEQ multiplex PCR; TCRdb's copy keeps in-frame clones and lacks some. The sample shows 2 million to 2.5 million clones, approximately 93% of them seen only once. The sequenced material came from naive CD4+ T cells from PBMCs. Specified subset: CD45RA+ positively selected. This TCR was recovered from a man between 18 and 29 years old in good health. Some clones in this sample may be carry-over from other donors' samples. The chain has TRBV5-1 and TRBJ1-5; no clear D gene. CDR3 sequence (DNA): TGCGCCAGCAGCCCTGACCCGGGGAGCAATCAGCCCCAGCATTTT. It is translated as CASSPDPGSNQPQHF.